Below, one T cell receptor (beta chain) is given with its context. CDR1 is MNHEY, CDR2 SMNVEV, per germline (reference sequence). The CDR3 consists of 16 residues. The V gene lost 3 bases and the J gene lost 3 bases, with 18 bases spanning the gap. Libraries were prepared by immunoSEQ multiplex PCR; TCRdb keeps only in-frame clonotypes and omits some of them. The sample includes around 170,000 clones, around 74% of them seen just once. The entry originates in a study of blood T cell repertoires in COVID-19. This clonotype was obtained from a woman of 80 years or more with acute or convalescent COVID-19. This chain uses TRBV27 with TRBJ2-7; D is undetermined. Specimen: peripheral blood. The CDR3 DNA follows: TGTGCCAGCAGTTTCCATGCAGCACAGATGGACTACGAGCAGTACTTC. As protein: CASSFHAAQMDYEQYF.